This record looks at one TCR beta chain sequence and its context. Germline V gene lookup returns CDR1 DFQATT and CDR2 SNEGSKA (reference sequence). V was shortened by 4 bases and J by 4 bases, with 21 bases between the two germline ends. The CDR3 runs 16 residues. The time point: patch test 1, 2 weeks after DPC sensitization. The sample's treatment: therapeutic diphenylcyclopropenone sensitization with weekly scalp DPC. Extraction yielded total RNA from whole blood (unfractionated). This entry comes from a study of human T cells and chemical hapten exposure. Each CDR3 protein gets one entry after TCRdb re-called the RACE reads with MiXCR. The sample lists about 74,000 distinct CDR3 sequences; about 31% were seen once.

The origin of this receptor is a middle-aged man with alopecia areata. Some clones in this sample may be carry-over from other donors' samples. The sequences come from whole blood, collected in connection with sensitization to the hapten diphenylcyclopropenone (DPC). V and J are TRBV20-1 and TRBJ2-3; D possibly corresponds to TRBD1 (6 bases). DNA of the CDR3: TGCAGTGCTACACGGCCCGGGACAAGACTCCCAGATACGCAGTATTTT. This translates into CSATRPGTRLPDTQYF.